This TCR beta chain was sequenced in a study of blood T cell repertoires in COVID-19. Original analysis: Researchers report that nucleated cell counts were estimated from reference gene primer amplification. Measured with immunoSEQ multiplex PCR; TCRdb has only the in-frame clones, and not every one. Clonal size and the V and J genes are those of that table, whereas D and trimming came from the DNA. The sample shows around 450,000 clones, 87% of them seen only once. This CDR3 has 14 residues. Germline CDR1 reads SGHVS; CDR2 reads FNYEAQ. The V gene end was trimmed by 5 bases and the J gene end by 4 bases; junction bases not matched to a gene: 6.

The sequencing sample was made of PBMCs or T cells enriched from blood (not recorded which). The chain recombines TRBV7-6 with TRBJ2-3, with TRBD2 matching 7 bases. The sequence was obtained from a woman younger than 35 who had recovered from COVID-19. The CDR3 sequence: CASSLTSESDTQYF. The CDR3 DNA reads TGTGCCAGCAGCCTTACTAGCGAATCAGATACGCAGTATTTT.